This record looks at one TCR beta chain sequence and its context. This record comes from a study of blood T cell repertoires in COVID-19. TCRdb's table, derived via immunoSEQ multiplex PCR, lists solely in-frame clones and lacks some. This sample yields 150,000 to 200,000 clones, of which around 84% are seen a single time; 15% to 20% belongs to the top ten. Germline loops: CDR1 LNHDA, CDR2 SQIVND (reference sequence). The CDR3 is made up of 15 amino acids. V lost 3 bases, J lost 3 bases, and 2 bases stayed unmatched. Sequencing was done on a sample of peripheral blood. The chain recombines TRBV19 with TRBJ2-3; 11 nucleotides match TRBD2. The TCR comes from a woman older than 75 with acute or convalescent COVID-19. This CDR3 reads CASSILAGGTDTQYF. Here the CDR3 DNA reads TGTGCCAGTAGTATCCTAGCGGGAGGAACAGATACGCAGTATTTT.